A selection of T cell receptor beta chains follows, all from one sample in a study of cytomegalovirus exposure and HLA in healthy donors. TCRdb's copy holds only in-frame clones and misses some; the assay was immunoSEQ multiplex PCR. The repertoire holds 150,000 to 200,000 clones, with 68% as singletons. Specimen: PBMCs. The receptors were sampled from a woman aged 18-29 years in good health and CMV-seropositive. Each CDR3 is given with its conserved first and last residue. A D gene is named only where the DNA matches it firmly. Size is omitted from some rows. Given values are once, few, many or a class for expanded clones.

J,V,D,size,DNA,CDR3
TRBJ1-5,TRBV6-1,-,-,TGTGCCAGCAGTGGACAGAATAGCAATCAGCCCCAGCATTTT,CASSGQNSNQPQHF
TRBJ2-7,TRBV27,TRBD2,-,TGTGCCAGCGCTACGGGAGGGGCTGGCTACGAGCAGTACTTC,CASATGGAGYEQYF
TRBJ2-7,TRBV7-2,TRBD1,once,TGTGCCAGCAGCTTAGTAGGGACAGGGAACGAGCAGTACTTC,CASSLVGTGNEQYF
TRBJ1-3,TRBV6-6,-,-,TGTGCCAGCAGTAAGGGGGTCTCTGGAAACACCATATATTTT,CASSKGVSGNTIYF
TRBJ1-1,TRBV11-2,-,-,TGTGCCAGCAGCCATAACCGGGACACCCGAATGGGTACTGAAGCTTTCTTT,CASSHNRDTRMGTEAFF
TRBJ2-3,TRBV7-2,-,-,TGTGCCAGCAGCTTATATGGGCAGGGTGTGAATACGCAGTATTTT,CASSLYGQGVNTQYF
TRBJ2-4,TRBV4-3,-,few,TGCGCCAGCAGCCAAGAAAGTTACGTGAGCATTCAGTACTTC,CASSQESYVSIQYF
TRBJ2-7,TRBV14,TRBD1,-,TGTGCCAGCAGCCAAAACGCACAGGGGGGCTACGAGCAGTACTTC,CASSQNAQGGYEQYF
TRBJ2-5,TRBV6-5,TRBD2,-,TGTGCCAGCAGACCGGGACTAGCGGGAGAGACCCAGTACTTC,CASRPGLAGETQYF
TRBJ1-1,TRBV4-3,TRBD1,-,TGCGCCAGCAGCCAAGATTTGGGACAGGGGGTTAACTGGAACACTGAAGCTTTCTTT,CASSQDLGQGVNWNTEAFF
TRBJ2-7,TRBV25-1,-,-,TGTGCCAGCACCCCCGTTGGGCTTTTATACGAGCAGTACTTC,CASTPVGLLYEQYF
TRBJ2-5,TRBV7-2,-,-,TGTGCCAGCAGCTCGGGGGAAGAGACCCAGTACTTC,CASSSGEETQYF
TRBJ2-5,TRBV30,-,-,TGTGCCTGGAGAAGGGGAAAAGAGACCCAGTACTTC,CAWRRGKETQYF
TRBJ1-4,TRBV18,-,few,TGTGCCAGCTCGGAGGACCTTAATGAAAAACTGTTTTTT,CASSEDLNEKLFF
TRBJ1-1,TRBV7-9,-,-,TGTGCCAGCAGCCAATTGAACACTGAAGCTTTCTTT,CASSQLNTEAFF
TRBJ2-1,TRBV5-8,TRBD2,-,TGTGCCAGCAGCTTATGGACTAGCGATAACAATGAGCAGTTCTTC,CASSLWTSDNNEQFF
TRBJ1-2,TRBV5-4,-,-,TGTGCCAGCAGGGTAGGAGGTGGACGACTTTATGGCTACACCTTC,CASRVGGGRLYGYTF
TRBJ1-1,TRBV6-5,-,few,TGTGCCAGCAGTTCCCAGGGTTGGATCACTGAAGCTTTCTTT,CASSSQGWITEAFF
TRBJ1-1,TRBV29-1,TRBD1,-,TGCAGCGTTGCACCAGGGACAGGGAACACTGAAGCTTTCTTT,CSVAPGTGNTEAFF
TRBJ2-3,TRBV2,-,-,TGTGCCAGCAGTGACCTCGGGAGCACAGATACGCAGTATTTT,CASSDLGSTDTQYF
TRBJ2-1,TRBV28,TRBD2,few,TGTGCCATCCACACTCTAGCGGGAGGTACAGATGAGCAGTTCTTC,CAIHTLAGGTDEQFF
TRBJ2-2,TRBV27,-,-,TGTGCCAGCAGTATCCAGGGGCTAGTGAGTAGCGGGGAGCTGTTTTTT,CASSIQGLVSSGELFF
TRBJ1-1,TRBV9,-,-,TGTGCCAGCAGCGTGGGGGCCATGGACACTGAAGCTTTCTTT,CASSVGAMDTEAFF
TRBJ2-3,TRBV7-2,-,-,TGTGCCGCTCTGTGGGGGCCCATCACAGATACGCAGTATTTT,CAALWGPITDTQYF
TRBJ2-1,TRBV9,-,-,TGTGCCAGCAGCGTAGGCGGCACCTCCTACAATGAGCAGTTCTTC,CASSVGGTSYNEQFF
TRBJ1-6,TRBV7-8,-,once,TGTGCCAGCAGCCGAACCGTACAGGGAATTGGGAATTCACCCCTCCACTTT,CASSRTVQGIGNSPLHF
TRBJ1-5,TRBV6-5,-,-,TGTGCCAGCAGACTTGATAGCAATCAGCCCCAGCATTTT,CASRLDSNQPQHF
TRBJ2-7,TRBV14,TRBD1,few,TGTGCCAGCAGCCAATCTCCGGGACAGGGGCACGAGCAGTACTTC,CASSQSPGQGHEQYF
TRBJ2-7,TRBV5-1,TRBD1,few,TGCGCCAGCAGCTTGAGTTTTAGGGGACAGGGTTTCTACGAGCAGTACTTC,CASSLSFRGQGFYEQYF
TRBJ2-5,TRBV5-8,-,few,TGTGCCAGCAGCTTCCAGCTCAGGGAGACCCAGTACTTC,CASSFQLRETQYF
TRBJ1-4,TRBV5-6,TRBD1,-,TGTGCCAGCAGCTCTCGACAGGGATTGAGAAAACTGTTTTTT,CASSSRQGLRKLFF
TRBJ2-2,TRBV7-2,TRBD2,-,TGTGCCAGCAGCCTCTCCGGGGGGGCGTACACCGGGGAGCTGTTTTTT,CASSLSGGAYTGELFF
TRBJ1-5,TRBV5-3,-,-,TGTGCCAGAACCCCGCTGGGGCGCCTGCCCGATCAGCCCCAGCATTTT,CARTPLGRLPDQPQHF
TRBJ2-7,TRBV4-3,TRBD1,-,TGCGCCAGCAGCCAAGGGGACAGGGATCGCTACGAGCAGTACTTC,CASSQGDRDRYEQYF
TRBJ1-2,TRBV30,-,-,TGTGCCTGGGCTGGCTCCTACCTAGGAGGTGGCTACACCTTC,CAWAGSYLGGGYTF